The entry that follows covers one TCR beta chain sequence. What antigen it recognizes has not been identified. Base-call qualities are not available, and no considerably larger clone is one nucleotide away. This sample was included in a study of shared clonotypes between healthy human individuals (TCRdb year 2020). Background for the entire study: The cohort comprised two women and a few men aged 18 to 49 years. For each donor, three plates each were used for CD4 naive and CD4 memory, two plates were used for CD8 naive, and one plate was used for CD8 memory. To estimate repertoire size and how much clonotypes are shared between individuals, the study performed deep sequencing of blood TCR repertoires from five healthy adults. Different laboratories and diverse techniques were used to prepare libraries and sequence TCR repertoires, to increase sequencing depth and limit assay-specific biases. Leukapheresis yielded between about 0.94 and 9 billion PBMCs per donor.

The donors were healthy, HIV-negative adults with no recently reported acute infections or vaccinations. Only Caucasian adults living in Nashville, Tennessee, USA were represented among the donors. CD4+ T cells were enriched by magnetic negative selection, after which naive cells were positively selected on CD45RA and the negative fraction was taken as the memory subset. After blood collection by leukapheresis, PBMCs were isolated using Ficoll-Histopaque density gradient centrifugation and then cryopreserved in the vapor phase of liquid nitrogen. Analytical flow cytometry was used to check the purity and quantity of every magnetically sorted T cell population. Genomic DNA was isolated from every sorted fraction and measured by UV absorbance on a Nanodrop 2000c. Findings and caveats that apply to the study as a whole: Clonotypes shared by all four sorted-subset donors showed higher generation probabilities than non-shared clonotypes. Sampling was restricted to blood, and TCR repertoires in tissue are likely to differ from TCR repertoires in blood. Naive subsets generally had larger estimated clonotype richness than memory subsets. Because the study included a small number of donors, the genetic and exposure-history diversity represented was limited. Even with the large sequencing depth, rarefaction of the sorted-subset datasets indicated that sequencing was incomplete. About 5% of naive CD4, roughly 3.5% of naive CD8, approximately 2% of memory CD4, and about 0.4% of memory CD8 clonotypes were shared across a few donors. Pairwise subsampling indicated that sequencing depth was expected to affect the degree of clonotype sharing among donors.

TCR CDR3 regions were amplified from genomic DNA by multiplex PCR using the deep immunoSEQ assay. For each cell subset, the extracted genomic DNA was distributed evenly across all wells of several immunoSEQ 96-well plates, and each plate served as one replicate. For sorted subsets, each replicate PCR was loaded with roughly 190 ng genomic DNA, equivalent to approximately 33,000 T cell genomes. The purified libraries were quantified using a Qubit 3.0 fluorometer, sized with a Bioanalyzer 2100, and then quantified again using the KAPA Library Quantification kit. Every immunoSEQ 96-well plate was sequenced on a dedicated single-read 150-cycle Illumina NextSeq 550 flow cell. The paper's data handling went like this. The immunoSEQ output contained only junctional sequences without quality scores, so filtering could not match that applied to full-length reads. To assign V/J genes and CDR3, sequences were annotated using PyIR, a Python wrapper for IgBLAST v1.9, with IMGT germline references. Reads with weak V/J assignments (E-value above 1e-6), missing CDR3, stop codons, out-of-frame junctions, or ambiguous translated residues were removed. V3J clonotypes were defined as sequences sharing the same inferred V gene, J gene, and CDR3 amino acid sequence. Percentage overlap between repertoires was computed as shared unique clonotypes divided by the size of the smaller repertoire. RTK rarefaction, the Chao1 estimator, and Recon v2.1 estimates of unobserved clonotypes were used to assess repertoire richness. OLGA was used to compute generation probabilities for all TCRbeta clonotypes that the gDNA method yielded from a few donors. Here the immuneACCESS table is served through TCRdb, limited to in-frame sequences with V and J called. Missing clones are a known gap in these copies; in checked studies unresolved V genes cover under half, and the rest lacks a known reason. The V and J calls and clone size are taken from that table; D and trimming were inferred from the DNA. A total of over a million clones appear in this sample, 96% of them only once. Roughly 1.2% of the sample is in the top ten clones.

This clonotype was sampled from a young man in good health. Source material: naive CD4+ T cells sorted from blood. Reading the label with the study, this specimen's cell subset or site is: CD45RA+ positively selected.

The CDR3: CASSLQAESELFF. The DNA sequence reads TGTGCCAGCAGCTTACAGGCTGAATCGGAGCTGTTTTTT. This chain joins TRBV7-2 to TRBJ2-2, with no D gene named confidently. Looking up the germline V gene yields CDR1 SGHTA and CDR2 FQGNSA. Trimming removed 2 bases from V and 10 bases from J, leaving 11 bases between the germline ends. Measured from the cysteine to the phenylalanine, the CDR3 is 13 residues long. Of the read, only the CDR3 DNA is kept; its 39 bases are in frame from base 1.